What follows are 4 T cell receptor beta chains derived from one specimen sequenced in a study of T cell repertoires in cytomegalovirus infection. These receptors lack a known antigen. TCRdb re-analysed the reads in MiXCR, keeping a single row per CDR3 protein. The sample shows roughly 110,000 distinct CDR3 sequences, more than 30% of them seen only once. Source: CD8+ T cells from cultured PBMCs, taken from culture after CMV antigen stimulation. The receptor source for this set is a human donor in good health (CMV status not recorded). Some clones in this sample may be carry-over from other donors' samples.

The chain links TRBV23-1 to TRBJ2-7, with D perhaps matching TRBD1 or TRBD2 (6 bases each). TRBV23-1 falls under the ORF class, with uncertain function. The CDR3 totals 17 residues. Trimming stripped 3 bases from V and 3 bases from J, with 21 bases between. Here the CDR3 reads CASSHPPRGRCFYEQYF. Written as DNA, the CDR3 is TGCGCCAGCAGTCACCCTCCCCGGGGGCGTTGTTTCTACGAGCAGTACTTC.

There are a few counts of this clonotype. This rearrangement joins TRBV3-1 to TRBJ2-1; D is unclear. This CDR3 is 16 amino acids long. Germline CDR1 is LGHDT and CDR2 is YNNKEL (reference sequence). The V gene lost 1 base and the J gene lost 2 bases, with 12 bases spanning the gap. The CDR3 DNA reads as TGTGCCAGCAGCCAAGGAAAGCGAGAAGCCTACAATGAGCAGTTCTTC. Residues: CASSQGKREAYNEQFF.

The J gene is TRBJ2-7, the V gene TRBV27, with 8 positions matching TRBD2. CDR3 length: 14 residues. After removal of 4 bases from V and 7 bases from J, the junction contained 9 bases not matched to a gene. Germline CDR1 reads MNHEY; CDR2 reads SMNVEV (reference sequence). The CDR3 here is CASSSTGLGSEQYF. The DNA of the CDR3 is TGTGCCAGCAGTTCCACGGGACTAGGATCGGAGCAGTACTTC.

For this clonotype: Germline is not matched at one junction end, which may reflect a read error. The V call is TRBV4-1, the J call TRBJ1-5; no clear D. This CDR3 comprises 15 residues. From germline, CDR1 is MGHRA and CDR2 YSYEKL. CDR3 DNA sequence: TGCGCCAGCAGCCAAGGAGCGATTGGCAACCAGCCCCAGCATTTT. Its protein is CASSQGAIGNQPQHF.